This TCR beta chain was captured in a study of cytomegalovirus exposure and HLA in healthy donors. The study, taken as a whole, reports: As confirmed in vitro, three CMV-associated chains were specific for CMV antigens. Reportedly, a later analysis found an Asian-associated ancestry cluster had fewer N-insertions than the roughly 700-donor mean. Productive rates of about 87% or about 30% were seen for most TCR beta V segments in an earlier analysis.

13 Jbeta primers and 60 Vbeta primers were used for the PCR. Authors' processing steps: There were some 87 million unique TCR beta chains by a later count, and 8.5 million to 14 million of them were shared. Sequencing was performed with immunoSEQ multiplex PCR; in TCRdb, only in-frame clones are kept and a portion is missing. V, J and clone size derive from that table, while D and trimming were established from the DNA sequence. The repertoire holds under 200,000 clones, with 70% to 80% as singletons. This clone was found a few times. What it recognizes is unknown. The CDR3 has 13 residues. V lost 2 bases, J lost 5 bases, and 10 bases lay in between. CDR1 SGHVS and CDR2 FQNEAQ come from the germline V gene.

V and J are TRBV7-8 and TRBJ2-7; D gene uncertain. This receptor was taken from a woman under 40 in good health and CMV-seropositive. The sequencing input was PBMCs. In DNA form, the CDR3 reads TGTGCCAGCAGCTTACAGGTTATCGACGAGCAGTACTTC. Its protein is CASSLQVIDEQYF.